The 23 T cell receptor beta chains below all came from one sample that was sequenced in a study of cytomegalovirus exposure and HLA in healthy donors. Amplification used 60 Vbeta primers and 13 Jbeta primers. Clones were sequenced by immunoSEQ multiplex PCR, and TCRdb holds only the in-frame ones, with some missing. Among roughly 100,000 clones listed, more than 9.5% were seen once. Sequenced material: PBMCs. The receptors derive from a man in his forties in good health and CMV-seropositive.

This chain connects TRBV6-1 to TRBJ1-2; possibly TRBD1 for D (6 bases). Trimming cost V 4 bases and J 9 bases, with 27 bases left between them. CDR1 and CDR2 (germline): MNHNS, SASEGT. This CDR3 is 17 amino acids long. CDR3 sequence reads: CASSGRTGGGPRESYTF. CDR3 nucleotide sequence: TGTGCCAGCAGTGGTCGGACGGGGGGGGGCCCAAGAGAGAGCTACACCTTC.

The V gene is TRBV6-6, the J gene TRBJ2-7; 7 positions match TRBD1. V trimming: 6 bases; J trimming: 2 bases; junction bases outside the gene matches: 4. CDR1 MNHNY and CDR2 SVGAGI come from the germline V gene (reference sequence). This CDR3 region has 13 residues. The CDR3 sequence is CASRSGQAYEQYF. CDR3 in DNA: TGTGCCAGCAGATCAGGACAGGCCTACGAGCAGTACTTC.

V and J are TRBV5-5 and TRBJ2-2, with TRBD2 matching over 7 bases. The CDR3 has 16 residues. J gave up 5 bases and V 4 bases, and 11 bases lay outside the gene matches. Germline V lookup: CDR1 SGHKS, CDR2 YYEKEE (reference sequence). The CDR3 region is CASSKGAGVETGELFF. CDR3 nucleotide sequence: TGTGCCAGCAGCAAGGGTGCGGGAGTAGAGACCGGGGAGCTGTTTTTT.

This clone was found a few times. The gene calls are TRBV27 and TRBJ1-1, with 7 bases lining up with TRBD1. The CDR3 runs to 16 residues. CDR1 is MNHEY, CDR2 SMNVEV, per germline (reference sequence). Germline trimming cut 5 bases from V and 0 bases from J; bases unmatched to any gene: 9. Written as DNA, the CDR3 is TGTGCCAGCAGTAAGAGGACAGGCGGCATGAACACTGAAGCTTTCTTT. Protein product: CASSKRTGGMNTEAFF.

This clone came up a few times. V is TRBV4-1 and J is TRBJ2-7; D remains unclear. In germline, CDR1 is MGHRA, CDR2 YSYEKL. The V gene lost 1 base and the J gene lost 5 bases, with 9 bases spanning the gap. CDR3 size: 13 residues. The CDR3: CASSQVGGDEQYF. As DNA, the CDR3 is TGCGCCAGCAGCCAAGTGGGTGGAGACGAGCAGTACTTC.

V gene TRBV19 combines with J gene TRBJ1-2; weak D call: TRBD1 (5 bases). This CDR3 comprises 17 residues. Germline CDR1 LNHDA, CDR2 SQIVND (reference sequence). Trimming shortened V by 4 bases and J by 3 bases, and 21 bases separated the two germline ends. The CDR3 coding sequence is TGTGCCAGTAGTAACCACGGGACTCTCGTTGGGGACTATGGCTACACCTTC. Its protein product is CASSNHGTLVGDYGYTF.

The chain joins TRBV19 to TRBJ1-5; 9 bases match TRBD1. The trim removed 3 bases at V and 1 base at J, leaving 10 bases unmatched. This CDR3 comprises 18 residues. Germline values: CDR1 LNHDA, CDR2 SQIVND (reference sequence). In DNA, the CDR3 is TGTGCCAGTAGTATTCCACACCCTGGACAGGGGAGCAATCAGCCCCAGCATTTT. Translating gives CASSIPHPGQGSNQPQHF.

This clone was counted between two and nine times. The V call is TRBV5-1, the J call TRBJ1-3; D gene uncertain. Germline loops: CDR1 SGHRS, CDR2 YFSETQ. CDR3 length: 14 residues. The V end was cut by 3 bases, the J end by 0 bases, with 7 bases between. CDR3: CASSSQDSGNTIYF. The CDR3 nucleotides read TGCGCCAGCAGCTCTCAGGACTCTGGAAACACCATATATTTT.

This chain connects TRBV6-5 to TRBJ2-7, with a possible D match to TRBD2 (5 bases). V was pared by 1 base and J by 3 bases, with 7 bases between. The CDR3 is 13 amino acids. Germline lookup yields CDR1 MNHEY and CDR2 SVGAGI. The DNA for the CDR3 is TGTGCCAGCAGTTACTTGGGAGACTACGAGCAGTACTTC. Translating gives CASSYLGDYEQYF.

This clone was observed a few times. This rearrangement joins TRBV4-2 to TRBJ1-1; TRBD1 aligns across 9 bases. The V gene end was trimmed by 3 bases and the J gene end by 0 bases; junction bases not matched to a gene: 5. The germline V gene has CDR1 LGHNA and CDR2 YNFKEQ. The CDR3 contains 16 residues. In nucleotides, the CDR3 is TGTGCCAGCAGCCATGATGGGACAGGGATGAACACTGAAGCTTTCTTT. It is translated as CASSHDGTGMNTEAFF.

In its sample, this clone was seen a few times. The chain joins TRBV18 to TRBJ2-7, with D perhaps matching TRBD2 (6 bases). This CDR3 spans 15 amino acids. Trimming removed 1 base at V and 6 bases at J, with 16 bases between. Germline CDR1 KGHSH, CDR2 LQKENI. The CDR3 sequence is CASSPRRATLGEQYF. CDR3 DNA sequence: TGTGCCAGCTCACCACGGAGGGCTACGTTGGGCGAGCAGTACTTC. Complete variable domain (other parts from reference TRBV18 and TRBJ2-7): NAGVMQNPRHLVRRRGQEARLRCSPMKGHSHVYWYRQLPEEGLKFMVYLQKENIIDESGMPKERFSAEFPKEGPSILRIQQVVRGDSAAYFCASSPRRATLGEQYFGPGTRLTVT.

In this sample, this clone turned up a few times. The V call is TRBV2, the J call TRBJ2-3; the D gene is possibly TRBD1 (5 bases). Germline values: CDR1 SNHLY, CDR2 FYNNEI. This CDR3 is 14 amino acids long. Trimming stripped 7 bases from V and 1 base from J, with 12 bases between. CDR3 protein: CASKGVVGTDTQYF. CDR3 in DNA: TGTGCCAGCAAAGGGGTTGTTGGCACAGATACGCAGTATTTT.

The rearrangement uses TRBV13 and TRBJ1-1; 7 positions match TRBD1. Unmatched junction bases numbered 3, after V lost 2 bases and J lost 0 bases. In germline, CDR1 is PRHDT, CDR2 FYEKMQ (reference sequence). The CDR3 extends over 15 amino acids. The chain's CDR3 is CASSLLQGVNTEAFF. The CDR3 bases are TGTGCCAGCAGCTTACTTCAGGGGGTGAACACTGAAGCTTTCTTT.

The chain is built from TRBV10-1 and TRBJ2-2; TRBD1 aligns across 8 bases. This CDR3 region has 15 residues. Germline lookup yields CDR1 WNHNN and CDR2 SYGVQD (reference sequence). V gave up 5 bases and J gave up 0 bases; unmatched junction bases: 2. CDR3 residues: CASSQQGANTGELFF. The CDR3 bases are TGCGCCAGCAGTCAACAGGGGGCGAACACCGGGGAGCTGTTTTTT.

The chain links TRBV7-2 to TRBJ2-3, with 13 bases identical to TRBD2. Looked up from germline, CDR1 is SGHTA and CDR2 is FQGNSA. The CDR3 has 17 amino acids. The junction had 7 bases not matched to a gene; V was cut back by 2 bases and J by 5 bases. The chain's CDR3 is CASSLTGLAGVGDTQYF. CDR3 in DNA: TGTGCCAGCAGCTTAACCGGACTAGCGGGAGTGGGAGATACGCAGTATTTT. Variable domain in full (rest from reference TRBV7-2 and TRBJ2-3): GAGVSQSPSNKVTEKGKDVELRCDPISGHTALYWYRQSLGQGLEFLIYFQGNSAPDKSGLPSDRFSAERTGGSVSTLTIQRTQQEDSAVYLCASSLTGLAGVGDTQYFGPGTRLTVL.

The table lists this clone with a few counts. The chain uses TRBV10-3 and TRBJ1-1; D is undetermined. Trimming cost V 10 bases and J 0 bases, with 12 bases left between them. The germline V gene has CDR1 ENHRY and CDR2 SYGVKD. CDR3 size: 13 residues. CDR3 DNA: TGTGCCACCGGGTCGTTTATGAACACTGAAGCTTTCTTT. This codes for CATGSFMNTEAFF.

This clone was counted between two and nine times. The CDR3 nucleotides are TGTGCTAGTGGTTTGGTAGCCGGGGCTAATGAAAAACTGTTTTTT. Protein sequence: CASGLVAGANEKLFF. The rearrangement joins TRBV12-5 to TRBJ1-4; no reliable D call. V lost 0 bases and J 3 bases, leaving 8 bases between the germline ends. Germline V gene sequence: CDR1 LGHNT, CDR2 FRNRAP. The CDR3 is 15 residues long.

This clone was observed a few times. The rearrangement links TRBV18 to TRBJ2-7; 11 positions match TRBD2. The CDR3 extends over 15 amino acids. V shed 0 bases and J 4 bases; nucleotides not matched to a gene: 2. Germline-derived CDR1 and CDR2 are KGHSH and LQKENI. The CDR3 DNA sequence: TGTGCCAGCTCACCACCACTAGCGGGAGCGTACGAGCAGTACTTC. Translated: CASSPPLAGAYEQYF.

This clone came up a few times. The chain recombines TRBV6-5 with TRBJ1-1; a weak D match, TRBD1 (5 bases). CDR3 length: 15 residues. Germline CDR1 and CDR2: MNHEY and SVGAGI. V lost 5 bases, J lost 0 bases, and 13 bases lay in between. The CDR3 loop is CASSTLGQLNTEAFF. The CDR3 region has the DNA TGTGCCAGCAGTACCCTGGGGCAGTTGAACACTGAAGCTTTCTTT.

This clone was seen a handful of times. The chain couples TRBV6-6 to TRBJ1-5; D gene uncertain. Germline V gives CDR1 MNHNY, CDR2 SVGAGI (reference sequence). The CDR3 runs 11 residues. Between the trimmed V and J ends, which lost 8 bases and 7 bases, there was a span of 9 bases. The DNA for the CDR3 is TGTGCCAGCGGTCCGCGGCAGCCCCAGCATTTT. It encodes CASGPRQPQHF.

The chain has TRBV19 and TRBJ2-2; TRBD2 matches 9 bases. The CDR3 loop spans 17 amino acids. Germline trimming cut 2 bases from V and 5 bases from J; bases unmatched to any gene: 9. Germline CDR1 is LNHDA and CDR2 is SQIVND (reference sequence). CDR3 amino acids: CASSISSAGGGTGELFF. The CDR3 nucleotides are TGTGCCAGTAGTATAAGCAGTGCGGGAGGGGGTACCGGGGAGCTGTTTTTT.

This chain links TRBV6-4 with TRBJ2-2, with 8 bases lining up with TRBD1. Per germline, CDR1 MRHNA and CDR2 SNTAGT. The CDR3 consists of 16 residues. J gave up 2 bases and V 2 bases, and 4 bases lay outside the gene matches. CDR3 nucleotides: TGTGCCAGCAGTGACCGGACAGGGTCAAACACCGGGGAGCTGTTTTTT. This codes for CASSDRTGSNTGELFF.

This clone was detected a few times. This rearrangement joins TRBV18 to TRBJ2-7; 9 positions match TRBD2. V gave up 2 bases and J gave up 5 bases; unmatched junction bases: 7. From germline, CDR1 is KGHSH and CDR2 LQKENI. The CDR3 is made up of 15 amino acids. CDR3: CASSPTAGGPHEQYF. The CDR3 DNA follows: TGTGCCAGCTCACCAACGGCGGGAGGGCCCCACGAGCAGTACTTC.